This TCR beta chain was recovered during a study of beta chain features in type 1 diabetes (dated by TCRdb to the late 2010s). Study-wide context: No differences in mean age, gender distribution, total cell number or subset yield were found between patients and healthy donors. A total of approximately 100,000,000 sorted cells were examined across all samples, and the number of cells per subset was strongly correlated with RNA yield. In the study, TCRB repertoires of sorted circulating CD4+ T cell subsets from recently diagnosed type 1 diabetes patients were compared with those of matched healthy donors. Regulatory and stem cell-like memory subsets were isolated from only 8 patients and 8 healthy donors, whereas naive and central memory subsets came from all 30 or so donors. The full study reports these points: Naive, central memory and regulatory TCRB repertoires appeared more similar among patients than among healthy donors. Because cDNA rather than genomic DNA was sequenced, highly expressing activated cells could have been over-represented, although no difference in activation and CD3 levels was found between groups. Only small numbers of individuals were included in the HLA sub-analyses, which left unresolved whether HLA type had any influence on TCRB rearrangement. Shorter templates might be favored by PCR, yet because patient and control samples were amplified and corrected together, any such skew would affect both groups equally. At VDJ recombination sites, type 1 diabetes patients had fewer insertions and more deleted nucleotides, which implies abnormalities in thymic rearrangement. A moderate but significant shortening of TCRB CDR3 length was observed in type 1 diabetes patients in all four CD4+ subsets.

Concerning this clone itself: There is no known antigen for this receptor. Within one base of it there is no much larger clone, and no base qualities were kept.

Each donor gave one peripheral blood draw, about 110 mL on average, collected into heparinised tubes. A BD FACSAria II was used to sort naive, central memory, regulatory and stem cell-like memory CD4+ T cells with a panel that included CD45RO, CCR7, CD25, CD127, CD95 and CD27. Every sorted population had a purity above 95%. PBMCs were isolated immediately by Lymphoprep density gradient centrifugation and stained directly without culture. So that batch effects would be minimized, each experiment stained and sorted samples in pairs, pairing one healthy donor with one patient. The entire isolated RNA was reverse transcribed using the High Capacity cDNA Reverse Transcription Kit, and thus expressed TCRB transcripts were sequenced. Deep immunoSEQ sequencing was applied to naive, central memory and regulatory T cell samples, giving an average of approximately 3.8 million total reads per sample. Sorted cells were lysed in RLT buffer, and RNA was extracted using DNase-treated RNeasy Micro or Mini kits according to cell number. Each cell subset was processed separately to prevent cross-contamination, with patient and healthy donor samples processed together. The immunoSEQ multiplex PCR was used to amplify TCRB sequences from cDNA, yielding 87-bp fragments that span the CDR3 region. Sequencing of the amplicons was performed on the Illumina HiSeq platform. From the authors' description of their analysis: PCR bias was corrected computationally using synthetic template baselines, and reads within Hamming distance 2 were collapsed, with unmergeable singletons discarded. Reads were aligned to IMGT to assign V, D and J genes, CDR3 length, and insertions or deletions at six rearrangement sites. Within each subset, clonotype counts were normalized to sorted cell number, and only after that were true diversity and Gini coefficients computed with the tcR R package. The overlap coefficient, calculated on TCRB nucleotide sequences, was used to measure repertoire sharing. Out-of-frame TCRB sequences from naive cells were analyzed as a proxy for the pre-selection repertoire. TCRdb mirrors the immuneACCESS table, restricted to in-frame sequences. Some clones are absent from its copies; in checked studies, under half trace to an unresolved V gene, and the reason for the others is unknown. That table is the source of V, J and clone size, and D and trimming were worked out from the DNA. The sample contains a few hundred thousand clones, approximately 15% of them found a single time. Together, the top ten hold roughly 0.019% of the sample.

CDR1 and CDR2 were assigned from the germline V gene as MNHEY and SVGAGI. V and J lose 5 bases and 9 bases, and a span of 14 bases separates them. The CDR3 spans 13 residues, from the cysteine through the phenylalanine. Only the CDR3 region is kept as DNA, spanning 39 bases read in frame from base 1. The receptor comes from a young man with type 1 diabetes. The V and J segments used are TRBV6-5 and TRBJ2-1; TRBD2 is a weak D gene call, 6 bases matching. Sequenced: naive CD4+ T cells from blood. In the paper's terms, the cell subset or site label means: true naive CD4+ T cells. CDR3 sequence: CASSPNGGSEQFF. The sequence in DNA is TGTGCCAGCAGTCCCAACGGGGGTAGTGAGCAGTTCTTC.